The clone carrying this TCR beta chain was seen repeatedly, ten times or more. Its antigen is currently unknown. The sequenced fragment ends 3 residues before the CDR3 boundary, so the rest is inferred from the germline J gene. Using immunoSEQ multiplex PCR, the repertoire was profiled, and TCRdb retains in-frame clones only, with some absent. The sample is made up of 25,000 to 30,000 clones, none counted only once. The record originates from a study of T cell clonality in common variable immunodeficiency. Study-wide results and limits: Reportedly, TCR beta sequences from common variable immunodeficiency showed fewer deletions and N-nucleotide insertions.

The CVID group had 15 females and 25 to 30 males, mean age roughly 40. Donors gave roughly 5 to 8 ml heparinized peripheral whole blood. V lost 5 bases and J lost 0, with 15 bases in between. Germline loops: CDR1 LNHDA, CDR2 SQIVND (reference sequence). The CDR3 is 16 residues long. This chain uses TRBV19 with TRBJ2-3, with a tentative D call TRBD1 (6 bases). The specimen was peripheral blood mononuclear cells. This TCR came from a human donor with common variable immunodeficiency. The CDR3 DNA, read in part, is TGTGCCAGTAGTCCTCGGACAGTAACTAGCACAGATACG. Protein sequence: CASSPRTVTSTDT. The entire CDR3 protein is CASSPRTVTSTDTQYF.